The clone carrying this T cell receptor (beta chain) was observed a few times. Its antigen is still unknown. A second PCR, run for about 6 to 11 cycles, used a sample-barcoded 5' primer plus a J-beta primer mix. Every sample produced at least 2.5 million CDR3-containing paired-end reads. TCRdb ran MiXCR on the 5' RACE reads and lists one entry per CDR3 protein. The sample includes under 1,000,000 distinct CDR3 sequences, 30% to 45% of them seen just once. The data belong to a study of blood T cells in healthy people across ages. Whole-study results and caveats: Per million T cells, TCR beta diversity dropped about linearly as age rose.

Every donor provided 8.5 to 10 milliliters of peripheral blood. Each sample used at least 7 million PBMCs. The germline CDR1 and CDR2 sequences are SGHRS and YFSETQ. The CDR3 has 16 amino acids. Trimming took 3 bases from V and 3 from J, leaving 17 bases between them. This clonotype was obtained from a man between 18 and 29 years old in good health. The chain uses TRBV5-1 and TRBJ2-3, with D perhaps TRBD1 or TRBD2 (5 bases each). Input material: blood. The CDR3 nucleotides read TGCGCCAGCAGCTATTCCGGGACGGCCCAGACAGATACGCAGTATTTT. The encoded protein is CASSYSGTAQTDTQYF.